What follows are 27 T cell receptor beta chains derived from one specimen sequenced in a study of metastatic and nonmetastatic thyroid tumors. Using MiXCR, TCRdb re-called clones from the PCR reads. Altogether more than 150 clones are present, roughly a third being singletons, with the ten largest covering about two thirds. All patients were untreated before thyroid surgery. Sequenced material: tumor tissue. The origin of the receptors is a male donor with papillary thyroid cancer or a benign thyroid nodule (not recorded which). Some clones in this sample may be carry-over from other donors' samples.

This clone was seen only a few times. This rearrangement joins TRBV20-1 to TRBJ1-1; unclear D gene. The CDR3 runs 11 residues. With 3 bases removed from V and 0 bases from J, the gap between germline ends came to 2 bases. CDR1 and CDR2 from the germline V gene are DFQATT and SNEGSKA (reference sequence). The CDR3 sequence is CSARMNTEAFF. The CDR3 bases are TGCAGTGCTAGGATGAACACTGAAGCTTTCTTT.

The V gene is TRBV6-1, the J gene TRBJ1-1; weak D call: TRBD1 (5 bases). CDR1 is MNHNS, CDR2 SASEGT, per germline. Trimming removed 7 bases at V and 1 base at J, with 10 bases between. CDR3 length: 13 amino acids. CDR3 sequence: CASTYRTNTEAFF. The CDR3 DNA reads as TGTGCCAGCACCTACAGGACGAACACTGAAGCTTTCTTT.

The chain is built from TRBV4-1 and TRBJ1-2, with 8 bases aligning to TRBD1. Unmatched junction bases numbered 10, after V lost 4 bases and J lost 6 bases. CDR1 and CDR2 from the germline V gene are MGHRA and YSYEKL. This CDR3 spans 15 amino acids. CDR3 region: CASSRGGRQGHGYTF. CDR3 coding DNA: TGCGCCAGCAGCCGCGGAGGGCGACAGGGGCATGGCTACACCTTC.

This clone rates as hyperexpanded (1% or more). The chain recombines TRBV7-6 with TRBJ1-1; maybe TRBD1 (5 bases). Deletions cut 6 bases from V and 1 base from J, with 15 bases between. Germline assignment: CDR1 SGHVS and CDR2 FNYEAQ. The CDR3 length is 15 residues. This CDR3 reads CASRAGTSENTEAFF. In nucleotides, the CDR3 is TGTGCCAGCAGAGCCGGGACCTCGGAGAACACTGAAGCTTTCTTT.

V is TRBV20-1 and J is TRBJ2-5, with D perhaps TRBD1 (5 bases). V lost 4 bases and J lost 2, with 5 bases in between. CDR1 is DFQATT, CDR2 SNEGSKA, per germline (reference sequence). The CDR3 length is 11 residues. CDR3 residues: CSATGQETQYF. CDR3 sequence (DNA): TGCAGTGCTACAGGGCAAGAGACCCAGTACTTC.

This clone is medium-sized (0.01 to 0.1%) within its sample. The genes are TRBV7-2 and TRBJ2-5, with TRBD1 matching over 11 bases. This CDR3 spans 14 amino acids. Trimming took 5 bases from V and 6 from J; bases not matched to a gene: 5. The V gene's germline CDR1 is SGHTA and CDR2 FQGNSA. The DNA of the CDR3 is TGTGCCAGCAGCACAGGACAGGGGGCGAAGACCCAGTACTTC. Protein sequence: CASSTGQGAKTQYF.

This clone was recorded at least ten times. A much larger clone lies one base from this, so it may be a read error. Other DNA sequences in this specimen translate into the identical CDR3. Here the CDR3 reads CASSPPDALEGEAFF. For the CDR3, the DNA is TGTGCCAGCTCCCCACCGGATGCGCTTGAGGGTGAAGCTTTCTTT. The chain employs TRBV18 and TRBJ1-1; D call uncertain. Looked up from germline, CDR1 is KGHSH and CDR2 is LQKENI. This CDR3 has 15 residues.

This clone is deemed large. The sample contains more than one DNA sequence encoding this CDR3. The CDR3 DNA is TGTGCCAGCTCACCACCGGATGCGCTTGAGGGTGAAGCTTTCTTT. Its protein is CASSPPDALEGEAFF. The chain employs TRBV18 and TRBJ1-1; D is undetermined. V was shortened by 0 bases and J by 7 bases, with 15 bases between the two germline ends. CDR1 and CDR2 (germline): KGHSH, LQKENI. This CDR3 comprises 15 residues.

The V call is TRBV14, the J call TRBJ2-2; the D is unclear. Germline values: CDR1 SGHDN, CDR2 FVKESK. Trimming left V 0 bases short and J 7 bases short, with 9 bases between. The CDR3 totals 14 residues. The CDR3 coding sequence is TGTGCCAGCAGCCAAGAAGGGTACTTCGGGGAGCTGTTTTTT. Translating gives CASSQEGYFGELFF.

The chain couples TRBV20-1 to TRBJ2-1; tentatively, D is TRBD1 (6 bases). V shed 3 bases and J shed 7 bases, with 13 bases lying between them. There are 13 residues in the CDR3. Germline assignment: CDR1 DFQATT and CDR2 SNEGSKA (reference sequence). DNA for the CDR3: TGCAGTGCTAGTGAGGGGCAGGGGAATGAGCAGTTCTTC. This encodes CSASEGQGNEQFF.

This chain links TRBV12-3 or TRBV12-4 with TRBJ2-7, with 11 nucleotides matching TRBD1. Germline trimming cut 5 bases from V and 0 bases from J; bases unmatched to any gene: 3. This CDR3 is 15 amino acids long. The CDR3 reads CASSPGQGASYEQYF. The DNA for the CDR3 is TGTGCCAGCAGTCCTGGACAGGGGGCCTCCTACGAGCAGTACTTC.

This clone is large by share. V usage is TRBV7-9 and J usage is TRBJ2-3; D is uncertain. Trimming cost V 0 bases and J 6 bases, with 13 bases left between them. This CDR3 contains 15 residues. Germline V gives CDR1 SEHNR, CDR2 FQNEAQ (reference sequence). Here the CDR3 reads CASSLAPGSGDTQYF. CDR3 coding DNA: TGTGCCAGCAGCTTAGCGCCCGGGTCCGGGGATACGCAGTATTTT.

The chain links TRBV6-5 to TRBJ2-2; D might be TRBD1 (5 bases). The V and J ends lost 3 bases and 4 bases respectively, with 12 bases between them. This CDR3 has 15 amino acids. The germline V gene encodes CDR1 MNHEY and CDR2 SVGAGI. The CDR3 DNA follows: TGTGCCAGCAGTTATGCAGGGCCGAGCACCGGGGAGCTGTTTTTT. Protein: CASSYAGPSTGELFF.

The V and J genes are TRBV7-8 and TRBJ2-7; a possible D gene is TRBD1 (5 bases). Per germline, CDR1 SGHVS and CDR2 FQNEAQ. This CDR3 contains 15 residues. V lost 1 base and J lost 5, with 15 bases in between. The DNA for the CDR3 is TGTGCCAGCAGCTTAGGCCACCAAGGGGTCCACGAGCAGTACTTC. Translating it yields CASSLGHQGVHEQYF.

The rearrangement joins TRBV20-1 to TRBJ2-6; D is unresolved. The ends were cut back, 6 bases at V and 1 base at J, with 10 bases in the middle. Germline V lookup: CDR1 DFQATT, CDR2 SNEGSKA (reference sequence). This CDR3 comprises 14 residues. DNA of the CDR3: TGCAGTGCCGGTGTTGGTTCTGGGGCCAACGTCCTGACTTTC. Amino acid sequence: CSAGVGSGANVLTF.

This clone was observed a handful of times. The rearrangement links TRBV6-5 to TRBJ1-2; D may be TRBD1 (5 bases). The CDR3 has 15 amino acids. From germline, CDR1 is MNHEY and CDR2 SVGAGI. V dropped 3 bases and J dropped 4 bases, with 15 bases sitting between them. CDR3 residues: CASSYTGAIGYGYTF. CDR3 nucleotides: TGTGCCAGCAGTTATACAGGCGCCATAGGCTATGGCTACACCTTC.

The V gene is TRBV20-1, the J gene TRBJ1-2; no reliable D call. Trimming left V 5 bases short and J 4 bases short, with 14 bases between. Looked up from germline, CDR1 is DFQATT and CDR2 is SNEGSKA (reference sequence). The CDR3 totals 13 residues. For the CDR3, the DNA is TGCAGTGCTCCTCCTACAGAAACCTATGGCTACACCTTC. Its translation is CSAPPTETYGYTF.

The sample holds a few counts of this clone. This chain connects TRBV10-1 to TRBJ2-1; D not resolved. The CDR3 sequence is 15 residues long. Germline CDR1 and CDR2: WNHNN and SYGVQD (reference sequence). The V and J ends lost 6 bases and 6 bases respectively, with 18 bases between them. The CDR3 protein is CASSLGQIASNEQFF. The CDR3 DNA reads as TGCGCCAGCAGCTTGGGCCAGATAGCCTCCAATGAGCAGTTCTTC.

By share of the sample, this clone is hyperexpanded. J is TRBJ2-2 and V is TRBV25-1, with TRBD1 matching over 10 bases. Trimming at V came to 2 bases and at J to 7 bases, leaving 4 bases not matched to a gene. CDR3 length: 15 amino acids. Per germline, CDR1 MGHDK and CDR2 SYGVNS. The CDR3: CASSERQGAGGELFF. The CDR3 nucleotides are TGTGCCAGCAGTGAACGACAGGGGGCGGGCGGGGAGCTGTTTTTT.

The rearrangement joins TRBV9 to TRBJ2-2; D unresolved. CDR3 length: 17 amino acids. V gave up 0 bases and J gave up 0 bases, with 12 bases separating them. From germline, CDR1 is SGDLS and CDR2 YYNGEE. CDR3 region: CASSVGGTLANTGELFF. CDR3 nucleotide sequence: TGTGCCAGCAGCGTAGGCGGCACCTTAGCGAACACCGGGGAGCTGTTTTTT.

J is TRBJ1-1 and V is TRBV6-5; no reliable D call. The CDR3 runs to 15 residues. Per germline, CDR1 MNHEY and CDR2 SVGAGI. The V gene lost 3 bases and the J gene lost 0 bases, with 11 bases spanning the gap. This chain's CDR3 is CASSYGGLLNTEAFF. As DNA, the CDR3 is TGTGCCAGCAGTTATGGCGGGTTATTGAACACTGAAGCTTTCTTT.

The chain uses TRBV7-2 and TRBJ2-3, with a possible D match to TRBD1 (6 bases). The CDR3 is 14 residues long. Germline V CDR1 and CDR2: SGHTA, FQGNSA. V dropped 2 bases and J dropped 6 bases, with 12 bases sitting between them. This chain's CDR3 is CASSLTGMGDTQYF. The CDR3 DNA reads TGTGCCAGCAGCTTAACAGGGATGGGGGATACGCAGTATTTT.

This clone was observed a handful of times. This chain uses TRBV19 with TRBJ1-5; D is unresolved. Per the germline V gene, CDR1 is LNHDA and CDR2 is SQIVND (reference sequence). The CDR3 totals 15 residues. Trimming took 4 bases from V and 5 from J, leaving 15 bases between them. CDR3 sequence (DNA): TGTGCCAGTAGTACCCGCCCTGACGGCTATCAGCCCCAGCATTTT. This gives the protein CASSTRPDGYQPQHF.

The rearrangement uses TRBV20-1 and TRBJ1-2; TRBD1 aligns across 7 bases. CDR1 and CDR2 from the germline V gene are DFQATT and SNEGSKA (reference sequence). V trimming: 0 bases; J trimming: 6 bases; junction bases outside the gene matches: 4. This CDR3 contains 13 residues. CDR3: CSARDQQGNGYTF. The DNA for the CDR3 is TGCAGTGCTAGAGATCAACAGGGGAATGGCTACACCTTC.

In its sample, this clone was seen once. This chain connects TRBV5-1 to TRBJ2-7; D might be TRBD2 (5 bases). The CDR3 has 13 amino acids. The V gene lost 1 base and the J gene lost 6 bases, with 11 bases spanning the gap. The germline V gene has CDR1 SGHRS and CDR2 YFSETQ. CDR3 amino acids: CASSLSPGSEQYF. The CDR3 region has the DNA TGCGCCAGCAGCTTGTCCCCGGGAAGCGAGCAGTACTTC.

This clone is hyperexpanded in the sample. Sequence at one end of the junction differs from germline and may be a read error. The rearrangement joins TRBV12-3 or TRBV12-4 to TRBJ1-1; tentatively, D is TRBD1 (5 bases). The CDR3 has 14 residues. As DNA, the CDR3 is TGTGCCAGCAGCTTAGGGGCTCTGAACACTGAAGCTTTCTTT. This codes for CASSLGALNTEAFF.

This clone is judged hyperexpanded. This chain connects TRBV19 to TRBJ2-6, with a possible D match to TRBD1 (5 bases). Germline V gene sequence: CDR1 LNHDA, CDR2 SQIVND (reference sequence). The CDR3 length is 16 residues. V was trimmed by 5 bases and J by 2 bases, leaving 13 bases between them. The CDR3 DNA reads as TGTGCCAGTAGTGGGGCTACGACCACTGGGGCCAACGTCCTGACTTTC. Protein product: CASSGATTTGANVLTF.